This TCR beta chain came from a study of cytomegalovirus exposure and HLA in healthy donors. Findings and caveats of the study: An analysis was carried out later, and it reportedly showed fewer N-insertions in an Asian-associated ancestry cluster than the roughly 670-donor mean. By a later analysis, the bulk of CMV-associated TCR beta chains appeared HLA-restricted. Across donors, most TCRs were seen rarely, yet some public ones were widespread.

Vbeta (60) and Jbeta (13) primers were used in the PCR. Generated by immunoSEQ multiplex PCR, the TCRdb table keeps only in-frame clones and is missing some. The sample holds 100,000 to 150,000 clones. The germline CDR1 and CDR2 sequences are MDHEN and SYDVKM. The CDR3 runs to 16 residues. V was trimmed by 0 bases and J by 0 bases, leaving 11 bases between them. Comment on this clone: No antigen is known for it. Other nucleotide sequences in the sample specify the same CDR3.

This sequence joins TRBV28 and TRBJ1-1, with D hard to call. Sequencing input: PBMCs. This TCR was sampled from a man aged 40-49 years in good health and CMV-seronegative. The CDR3 bases are TGTGCCAGCAGTTTATGGTCGTCAACAGTGAACACTGAAGCTTTCTTT. This sequence encodes CASSLWSSTVNTEAFF. The variable domain in full, completed from reference TRBV28 and TRBJ1-1, reads DVKVTQSSRYLVKRTGEKVFLECVQDMDHENMFWYRQDPGLGLRLIYFSYDVKMKEKGDIPEGYSVSREKKERFSLILESASTNQTSMYLCASSLWSSTVNTEAFFGQGTRLTVV.